This entry is about one TCR beta chain. The data derive from a study of T cell responses to AZD1222 COVID-19 vaccine. TCRdb's table, derived via immunoSEQ multiplex PCR, lists solely in-frame clones and lacks some. This table holds 98,000 or so clones, around nine tenths found once. Germline V gene data show CDR1 as SGHVS and CDR2 as FQNEAQ. This CDR3 region has 14 residues. V lost 5 bases and J lost 4, with 14 bases in between. The source was peripheral blood, collected on day 0 of AZD1222 vaccination. V gene TRBV7-8 combines with J gene TRBJ1-2, with D unresolved. The TCR comes from an adult in good health. The CDR3 protein is CASSPRGESYGYTF. In DNA form, the CDR3 reads TGTGCCAGCAGCCCCCGTGGGGAGAGCTATGGCTACACCTTC.